A single sample is the source of the 23 T cell receptor beta chains below, sequenced in a study of OX40 agonist ivuxolimab in advanced cancers. Libraries were prepared by immunoSEQ multiplex PCR; TCRdb keeps only in-frame clonotypes and omits some of them. Altogether about 50,000 clones are present, roughly 87% being singletons, with the ten largest covering roughly 6%. The specimen was CD4+ or CD8+ T cells sorted from blood, collected in a trial of the OX40 agonist ivuxolimab. These receptor sequences come from an adult with an advanced solid tumor such as melanoma, head and neck, liver or kidney cancer.

CDR3 loop: CASSQGGTYEQYF. The CDR3 DNA reads TGCGCCAGCAGCCAAGGAGGGACCTACGAGCAGTACTTC. This rearrangement joins TRBV4-1 to TRBJ2-7, with D possibly TRBD2 on 5 matching bases. The germline V gene encodes CDR1 MGHRA and CDR2 YSYEKL. V gave up 1 base and J gave up 2 bases, with 6 bases separating them. CDR3 length: 13 residues.

The sample holds a few counts of this clone. V usage is TRBV28 and J usage is TRBJ1-5; D uncertain. V lost 5 bases to trimming and J lost 5 bases, with 10 bases between them. CDR3 length: 13 amino acids. Germline lookup yields CDR1 MDHEN and CDR2 SYDVKM. CDR3 in amino acids: CASSAEGYQPQHF. Written as DNA, the CDR3 is TGTGCCAGCAGTGCCGAGGGATATCAGCCCCAGCATTTT.

This clone was observed once. This chain joins TRBV7-8 and TRBJ2-7; 11 nucleotides match TRBD2. CDR1 SGHVS and CDR2 FQNEAQ come from the germline V gene. V shed 3 bases and J 5 bases; nucleotides not matched to a gene: 15. This CDR3 comprises 18 residues. Written as DNA, the CDR3 is TGTGCCAGCAGCTTGGAACTAGCGGGGGCCCGAGGTTTTGACGAGCAGTACTTC. Its translation is CASSLELAGARGFDEQYF.

This rearrangement joins TRBV5-6 to TRBJ2-7; D could derive from TRBD1 or TRBD2 (5 bases each). V was trimmed by 4 bases and J by 3 bases, leaving 17 bases between them. The CDR3 is 15 residues long. CDR1 and CDR2 from the germline V gene are SGHDT and YYEEEE. In nucleotides, the CDR3 is TGTGCCAGCAGCCCGGGGACGATCGAAGACTACGAGCAGTACGTC. Protein product: CASSPGTIEDYEQYV.

This sequence joins TRBV6-6 and TRBJ2-7; D remains unclear. The germline V and J ends were trimmed by 2 bases and 5 bases, with 10 bases remaining between them. Germline CDR1 and CDR2: MNHNY and SVGAGI (reference sequence). The CDR3 covers 13 residues. The CDR3 spells CASSYGVWDEQYF. The CDR3 DNA reads TGTGCCAGCAGTTACGGGGTTTGGGACGAGCAGTACTTC.

V is TRBV10-2 and J is TRBJ2-3; TRBD2 aligns across 8 bases. Germline CDR1 WSHSY, CDR2 SAAADI. The CDR3 covers 16 residues. Unmatched junction bases numbered 6, after V lost 2 bases and J lost 2 bases. In DNA, the CDR3 is TGCGCCAGCAGTGAGGGGCGGGGGGTAGTCACAGATACGCAGTATTTT. Translation: CASSEGRGVVTDTQYF.

This clone was seen once. J is TRBJ2-7 and V is TRBV18; the D gene is possibly TRBD1 (5 bases). The CDR3 covers 13 residues. V lost 5 bases and J 4 bases, leaving 12 bases between the germline ends. Looked up from germline, CDR1 is KGHSH and CDR2 is LQKENI. The CDR3 DNA reads as TGTGCCAGCTCAGATGGACAATTTTACGAGCAGTACTTC. This gives the protein CASSDGQFYEQYF.

The chain carries TRBV6-5 and TRBJ2-1; D possibly corresponds to TRBD2 (6 bases). The CDR3 totals 15 residues. Germline CDR1 reads MNHEY; CDR2 reads SVGAGI. Trimming left V 10 bases short and J 7 bases short, with 23 bases between. In nucleotides, the CDR3 is TGTGCCACAGTTGAGAACAGGTTTGGGGGGAATGAGCAGTTCTTC. It encodes CATVENRFGGNEQFF.

The chain combines TRBV4-1 with TRBJ2-7, with D hard to call. The CDR3 runs to 14 residues. Germline values: CDR1 MGHRA, CDR2 YSYEKL. With 2 bases removed from V and 0 bases from J, the gap between germline ends came to 8 bases. CDR3 in DNA: TGCGCCAGCAGCCAAAAGGATTTCTCCTACGAGCAGTACTTC. It codes for CASSQKDFSYEQYF.

Written as DNA, the CDR3 is TGTGCCAGCAGTCTATTCCAGCGGGACACAGATACGCAGTATTTT. This encodes CASSLFQRDTDTQYF. This chain uses TRBV28 with TRBJ2-3, with TRBD2 matching 7 bases. Germline-derived CDR1 and CDR2 are MDHEN and SYDVKM. J lost 2 bases, V lost 5 bases, and 7 bases had no gene match. The CDR3 spans 15 residues.

The CDR3 DNA follows: TGTGCCAGCAGCTTCGACGGGGCGGGCTACACCTTC. It translates to CASSFDGAGYTF. The V call is TRBV5-6, the J call TRBJ1-2; a possible D gene is TRBD1 (5 bases). The CDR3 extends over 12 amino acids. V lost 2 bases and J 8 bases, leaving 10 bases between the germline ends. The germline V gene encodes CDR1 SGHDT and CDR2 YYEEEE.

This chain connects TRBV19 to TRBJ1-6; TRBD1 matches 7 bases. The CDR3 has 15 amino acids. The ends lost 4 bases at V and 4 bases at J; junction bases unmatched: 4. Germline V CDR1 and CDR2: LNHDA, SQIVND (reference sequence). The CDR3 reads CASSTGQAYNSPLHF. In nucleotides, the CDR3 is TGTGCCAGTAGTACAGGACAGGCGTATAATTCACCCCTCCACTTT.

The chain couples TRBV11-3 to TRBJ2-2, with D possibly TRBD2 on 6 matching bases. Between the trimmed V and J ends, which lost 3 bases and 7 bases, there was a span of 9 bases. CDR3 length: 13 amino acids. CDR1 and CDR2 from the germline V gene are SGHNT and YENEEA. Here the CDR3 DNA reads TGTGCCAGCAGCTTGGGACTTTTCGGGGAGCTGTTTTTT. Translation: CASSLGLFGELFF.

The rearrangement links TRBV27 to TRBJ1-1, with D perhaps TRBD1 (6 bases). CDR3 length: 14 amino acids. The germline V gene encodes CDR1 MNHEY and CDR2 SMNVEV (reference sequence). Trimming left V 5 bases short and J 3 bases short, with 13 bases between. For the CDR3, the DNA is TGTGCCAGCAGTACGGGACATCTGTACACTGAAGCTTTCTTT. Translation: CASSTGHLYTEAFF.

This rearrangement joins TRBV6-1 to TRBJ1-5; D might be TRBD1 (6 bases). The germline CDR1 and CDR2 sequences are MNHNS and SASEGT. V shed 2 bases and J shed 2 bases, with 13 bases lying between them. The CDR3 spans 16 residues. CDR3 DNA sequence: TGTGCCAGCAGTGAAATAGGGGGGCAGGGCAATCAGCCCCAGCATTTT. It codes for CASSEIGGQGNQPQHF.

This chain connects TRBV7-6 to TRBJ2-3; no clear D. V dropped 5 bases and J dropped 4 bases, with 7 bases sitting between them. Germline V CDR1 and CDR2: SGHVS, FNYEAQ. The CDR3 extends over 12 amino acids. This CDR3 reads CASSPFADTQYF. In nucleotides, the CDR3 is TGTGCCAGCAGCCCTTTCGCAGATACGCAGTATTTT.

This rearrangement joins TRBV27 to TRBJ2-1; D not certain. The CDR3 extends over 15 amino acids. Trimming cost V 1 base and J 6 bases, with 13 bases left between them. Looked up from germline, CDR1 is MNHEY and CDR2 is SMNVEV (reference sequence). CDR3 nucleotide sequence: TGTGCCAGCAGTTTATGGGGTTCCCTAGGCAATGAGCAGTTCTTC. It specifies CASSLWGSLGNEQFF.

The gene calls are TRBV2 and TRBJ2-5, with TRBD1 matching 9 bases. The trim removed 4 bases at V and 5 bases at J, leaving 20 bases unmatched. CDR3 size: 19 residues. Per germline, CDR1 SNHLY and CDR2 FYNNEI. The CDR3 loop is CASSAPGGTGRWWEETQYF. CDR3 nucleotide sequence: TGTGCCAGCAGTGCCCCAGGGGGGACAGGGAGGTGGTGGGAGGAGACCCAGTACTTC.

The chain links TRBV6-5 to TRBJ2-7; D possibly corresponds to TRBD2 (5 bases). V was clipped by 5 bases and J by 1 base, with 9 bases between them. CDR1 is MNHEY and CDR2 is SVGAGI in the germline V gene. The CDR3 extends over 13 amino acids. CDR3 in amino acids: CASSTSKSYEQYF. The CDR3, as DNA: TGTGCCAGCAGTACTAGTAAGTCCTACGAGCAGTACTTC.

The count of this clone is one. The genes are TRBV19 and TRBJ1-1, with D perhaps TRBD1 (5 bases). The CDR3 spans 20 residues. V was shortened by 9 bases and J by 0 bases, with 32 bases between the two germline ends. Germline-derived CDR1 and CDR2 are LNHDA and SQIVND (reference sequence). CDR3 region: CASTENPLADRYLMNTEAFF. In nucleotides, the CDR3 is TGTGCCAGCACCGAGAACCCACTTGCCGACAGATACCTCATGAACACTGAAGCTTTCTTT. The full variable domain, completed using reference TRBV19 and TRBJ1-1, is DGGITQSPKYLFRKEGQNVTLSCEQNLNHDAMYWYRQDPGQGLRLIYYSQIVNDFQKGDIAEGYSVSREKKESFPLTVTSAQKNPTAFYLCASTENPLADRYLMNTEAFFGQGTRLTVV.

The V call is TRBV7-9, the J call TRBJ2-3; D uncertain. V lost 4 bases and J 4 bases, leaving 0 bases between the germline ends. There are 10 residues in the CDR3. Germline V gives CDR1 SEHNR, CDR2 FQNEAQ (reference sequence). CDR3 region: CASSSDTQYF. Written as DNA, the CDR3 is TGTGCCAGCAGCTCAGATACGCAGTATTTT. Looking up the rest from reference TRBV7-9 and TRBJ2-3 gives the full variable domain: DTGVSQNPRHKITKRGQNVTFRCDPISEHNRLYWYRQTLGQGPEFLTYFQNEAQLEKSRLLSDRFSAERPKGSFSTLEIQRTEQGDSAMYLCASSSDTQYFGPGTRLTVL.

The chain has TRBV7-3 and TRBJ1-1; D is uncertain. V was pared by 5 bases and J by 2 bases, with 9 bases between. The germline V gene encodes CDR1 SGHTA and CDR2 FQGTGA. The CDR3 contains 13 residues. CDR3 sequence: CASSQDLNTEAFF. Written as DNA, the CDR3 is TGTGCCAGCAGCCAGGACCTAAACACTGAAGCTTTCTTT.

This rearrangement joins TRBV7-9 to TRBJ2-1, with D perhaps given as TRBD1 or TRBD2 (5 bases each). Trimming removed 3 bases from V and 0 bases from J, with 12 bases in between. Germline V gene lookup returns CDR1 SEHNR and CDR2 FQNEAQ (reference sequence). CDR3 length equals 16 residues. CDR3 nucleotide sequence: TGTGCCAGCAGCTTGACAGACGGGGCCTCCTACAATGAGCAGTTCTTC. It translates to CASSLTDGASYNEQFF.